This T cell receptor (beta chain) was identified in a study of blood T cell repertoires in COVID-19. Clones were read by immunoSEQ multiplex PCR, and TCRdb kept only the in-frame ones, dropping some. The sample consists of 100,000 to 120,000 clones, roughly 79% of them appearing once. CDR1 and CDR2 (germline): SGHKS, YYEKEE (reference sequence). CDR3 length equals 18 residues. Trimming pared 0 bases from V and 0 bases from J, leaving 18 bases between. The sequence was collected from an elderly woman with active or convalescent COVID-19. Material: peripheral blood. The V gene is TRBV5-5, the J gene TRBJ1-2; the D gene is possibly TRBD1 (6 bases). CDR3 bases: TGTGCCAGCAGCTTGGTCGACGGACAGAGATTAGCTAACTATGGCTACACCTTC. This translates into CASSLVDGQRLANYGYTF.